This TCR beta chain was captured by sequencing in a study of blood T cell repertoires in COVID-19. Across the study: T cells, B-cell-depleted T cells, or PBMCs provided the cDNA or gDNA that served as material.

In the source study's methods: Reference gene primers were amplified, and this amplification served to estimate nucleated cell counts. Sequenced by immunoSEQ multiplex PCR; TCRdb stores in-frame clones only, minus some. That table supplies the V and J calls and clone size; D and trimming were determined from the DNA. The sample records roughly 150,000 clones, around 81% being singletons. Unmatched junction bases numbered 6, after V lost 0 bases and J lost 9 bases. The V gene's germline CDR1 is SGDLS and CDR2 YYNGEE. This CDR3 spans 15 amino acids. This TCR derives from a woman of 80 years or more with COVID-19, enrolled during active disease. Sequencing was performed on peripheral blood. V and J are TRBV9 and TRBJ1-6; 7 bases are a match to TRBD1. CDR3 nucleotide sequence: TGTGCCAGCAGCGTAGCTACGGCAGGGGGTTCACCCCTCCACTTT. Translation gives CASSVATAGGSPLHF.